This T cell receptor beta chain was identified during a study of metastatic and nonmetastatic thyroid tumors. Study context: Patients with malignant and benign thyroid disease provided blood and tumor or nodule tissue, whose repertoires were compared.

Per germline, CDR1 SGHVS and CDR2 FNYEAQ. CDR3 size: 11 residues. The V gene lost 5 bases and the J gene lost 3 bases, with 5 bases spanning the gap. As handled by the study authors: A classifier of distant metastasis in papillary thyroid cancer was built from CDR3 differences (across clinicopathological groups). Via MiXCR, TCRdb re-called the PCR reads. The authors' filters were not applied to this entry. The top ten hold around 45% of the sample, which has about 32,000 clones, under 8% seen once. Every patient underwent thyroid surgery untreated. The table lists this clone with many counts. The specimen sequenced was blood. The TCR was taken from a female donor with papillary thyroid cancer or a benign thyroid nodule (not recorded which). Some clones in this sample may be carry-over from other donors' samples. The chain has TRBV7-6 and TRBJ2-7; D not certain. CDR3 nucleotides: TGTGCCAGCAGCACTGGCTACGAGCAGTACTTC. Translating it yields CASSTGYEQYF.